These 30 T cell receptor beta chains came from one sample sequenced in a study of long-term antiretroviral therapy in people with HIV. The assay, immunoSEQ v3.0, was run at survey level. Assay: immunoSEQ multiplex PCR; the TCRdb copy retains only in-frame clones and omits some. Of 25,000 to 30,000 clones in the sample, approximately 81% were seen once. The source material was unsorted PBMCs, sampled 4.8 years after starting antiretroviral therapy. The receptors come from a man in his forties with HIV.

This clone came up a few times. The V and J genes are TRBV9 and TRBJ1-3; D is unclear. The CDR3 is made up of 15 amino acids. Trimming took 4 bases from V and 3 from J, leaving 14 bases between them. CDR1 is SGDLS and CDR2 is YYNGEE in the germline V gene. The CDR3 DNA follows: TGTGCCAGCAGCCCGGGAGAGGGAGGTGGAAACACCATATATTTT. This translates into CASSPGEGGGNTIYF.

This clone has more than one count but fewer than ten. The chain combines TRBV10-2 with TRBJ1-3; a possible D gene is TRBD1 (5 bases). The V and J ends lost 8 bases and 4 bases respectively, with 15 bases between them. CDR1 is WSHSY and CDR2 is SAAADI in the germline V gene. The CDR3 consists of 14 residues. The CDR3 DNA is TGCGCCAGCTCGAGGGGATTGGACGGAAACACCATATATTTT. It encodes CASSRGLDGNTIYF.

The genes are TRBV4-3 and TRBJ2-7; 7 positions agree with TRBD1. The CDR3 has 15 residues. Germline values: CDR1 LGHNA, CDR2 YSLEER. V dropped 1 base and J dropped 5; count of bases not matched to a gene: 8. Here the CDR3 reads CASSQGTGRTDEQYF. CDR3 DNA sequence: TGCGCCAGCAGCCAAGGGACAGGAAGGACCGACGAGCAGTACTTC.

V and J are TRBV13 and TRBJ2-7, with TRBD2 identical over 13 bases. Germline-derived CDR1 and CDR2 are PRHDT and FYEKMQ (reference sequence). This CDR3 region has 20 residues. The V gene end was trimmed by 5 bases and the J gene end by 4 bases; junction bases not matched to a gene: 20. CDR3 in DNA: TGTGCCAGCAGCCCGCGGACTAGCGGGGGTCGAAAGCATGGGGATTACGAGCAGTACTTC. It specifies CASSPRTSGGRKHGDYEQYF.

This clone showed up just a few times. This rearrangement joins TRBV19 to TRBJ1-5, with D maybe TRBD1 (6 bases). Germline values: CDR1 LNHDA, CDR2 SQIVND (reference sequence). The CDR3 sequence is 13 residues long. Trimming removed 9 bases from V and 7 bases from J, with 16 bases in between. The CDR3 is CASLAGVNQPQHF. CDR3 nucleotide sequence: TGTGCCAGCCTTGCAGGGGTCAACCAGCCCCAGCATTTT.

V and J are TRBV11-2 and TRBJ2-7, with no clear D. Germline V gives CDR1 SGHAT, CDR2 FQNNGV. With 5 bases removed from V and 1 base from J, the gap between germline ends came to 3 bases. There are 11 residues in the CDR3. The CDR3 is CASSASYEQYF. As DNA, the CDR3 is TGTGCCAGCAGCGCATCCTACGAGCAGTACTTC.

This clone was found a few times. The V call is TRBV5-8, the J call TRBJ1-3; D uncertain. Between the trimmed V and J ends, which lost 10 bases and 2 bases, there was a span of 7 bases. This CDR3 comprises 11 residues. Germline-derived CDR1 and CDR2 are SGHTS and YDEGEE. CDR3 loop: CADSAGNTIYF. The CDR3 region has the DNA TGTGCCGACTCGGCTGGAAACACCATATATTTT. The variable domain in full, with the rest retrieved from reference TRBV5-8 and TRBJ1-3, is EAGVTQSPTHLIKTRGQQATLRCSPISGHTSVYWYQQALGLGLQFLLWYDEGEERNRGNFPPRFSGRQFPNYSSELNVNALELEDSALYLCADSAGNTIYFGEGSWLTVV.

The gene calls are TRBV7-2 and TRBJ2-7, with 8 nucleotides matching TRBD2. The CDR3 has 18 amino acids. The V segment lost 5 bases and the J segment 3 bases; nucleotides outside the gene matches: 18. CDR1 and CDR2 (germline): SGHTA, FQGNSA. In DNA, the CDR3 is TGTGCCAGCAGCAACGGGGTAGCGGGGTTTGGGTTCCTCTACGAGCAGTACTTC. Translated: CASSNGVAGFGFLYEQYF.

This sequence joins TRBV28 and TRBJ1-4; tentative D call: TRBD1 (5 bases). Trimming left V 4 bases short and J 13 bases short, with 16 bases between. The germline gives CDR1 MDHEN, CDR2 SYDVKM. The CDR3 covers 13 residues. In DNA, the CDR3 is TGTGCCAGCAGTTCCGGGACTCCTAAGGGACTGTTTTTT. It specifies CASSSGTPKGLFF.

V usage is TRBV28 and J usage is TRBJ2-2; D is possibly TRBD1 (6 bases). From germline, CDR1 is MDHEN and CDR2 SYDVKM. The CDR3 runs 14 residues. V dropped 6 bases and J dropped 5 bases, with 13 bases sitting between them. Here the CDR3 DNA reads TGTGCCAGCAGCCTAATACAGGGAACCGGGGAGCTGTTTTTT. Residues: CASSLIQGTGELFF.

A few counts support this clone. The J gene is TRBJ2-3, the V gene TRBV2, with D possibly TRBD2 on 6 matching bases. The CDR3 totals 15 residues. V lost 5 bases and J lost 3, with 15 bases in between. Germline CDR1 SNHLY, CDR2 FYNNEI. The CDR3 DNA follows: TGTGCCAGCAGTTGGGCTAGCGAAGGTACAGATACGCAGTATTTT. Translated: CASSWASEGTDTQYF.

V usage is TRBV9 and J usage is TRBJ2-7, with 12 bases lining up with TRBD2. V was pared by 4 bases and J by 9 bases, with 11 bases of the junction left unmatched. This CDR3 is built from 15 residues. The germline gives CDR1 SGDLS, CDR2 YYNGEE. The CDR3 is CASSSGLAGTDRQYF. CDR3 DNA sequence: TGTGCCAGCAGCTCCGGACTAGCGGGAACAGATCGGCAGTACTTC.

V usage is TRBV27 and J usage is TRBJ2-7, with D perhaps TRBD2 (6 bases). With 5 bases removed from V and 2 bases from J, the gap between germline ends came to 16 bases. Germline lookup yields CDR1 MNHEY and CDR2 SMNVEV (reference sequence). This CDR3 has 15 residues. The chain's CDR3 is CASSEIGGITYEQYF. The CDR3 nucleotides read TGTGCCAGCAGTGAGATAGGCGGGATAACCTACGAGCAGTACTTC.

The chain joins TRBV5-4 to TRBJ2-2, with D possibly TRBD2 on 6 matching bases. V lost 2 bases and J 4 bases, leaving 15 bases between the germline ends. The germline V gene has CDR1 SGHNT and CDR2 YYREEE (reference sequence). CDR3 length equals 16 residues. The CDR3 DNA is TGTGCCAGCAGCTTTCAGAGGTCGGGAGTCACCGGGGAGCTGTTTTTT. Encoded protein: CASSFQRSGVTGELFF.

The chain carries TRBV5-1 and TRBJ2-3; no firm D call. Deletions cut 0 bases from V and 0 bases from J, with 11 bases between. In germline, CDR1 is SGHRS, CDR2 YFSETQ. The CDR3 runs to 16 residues. The CDR3 DNA reads as TGCGCCAGCAGCTTGGTGGTGGACCTAAGCACAGATACGCAGTATTTT. Residues: CASSLVVDLSTDTQYF.

The chain combines TRBV15 with TRBJ2-7; possibly TRBD1 or TRBD2 for D (5 bases each). V lost 3 bases and J lost 4, with 13 bases in between. Per germline, CDR1 LNHNV and CDR2 YYDKDF (reference sequence). The CDR3 loop spans 14 amino acids. The CDR3 loop reads CATSSTGGVYEQYF. The CDR3, as DNA: TGTGCCACCAGCAGTACAGGAGGTGTATACGAGCAGTACTTC.

The table lists this clone with a few counts. CDR3 sequence: CASSESGYEAFF. In DNA, the CDR3 is TGCGCCAGCAGTGAGTCGGGGTATGAAGCTTTCTTT. The chain employs TRBV10-1 and TRBJ1-1; the D is unclear. V lost 0 bases to trimming and J lost 7 bases, with 6 bases between them. The CDR3 length is 12 residues. CDR1 and CDR2 (germline): WNHNN, SYGVQD (reference sequence).

The chain links TRBV2 to TRBJ1-2; TRBD1 matches at 8 bases. Germline CDR1 reads SNHLY; CDR2 reads FYNNEI. The V gene end was trimmed by 9 bases and the J gene end by 0 bases; junction bases not matched to a gene: 12. The CDR3 covers 16 residues. CDR3 region: CASCPQGGAPNYGYTF. CDR3 nucleotides: TGTGCCAGTTGTCCACAGGGGGGAGCTCCTAACTATGGCTACACCTTC.

The rearrangement joins TRBV14 to TRBJ1-5, with D unresolved. The CDR3 is made up of 16 amino acids. Germline CDR1 reads SGHDN; CDR2 reads FVKESK. The V end was cut by 4 bases, the J end by 2 bases, with 15 bases between. CDR3 protein: CASSRRHGPGNQPQHF. The DNA for the CDR3 is TGTGCCAGCAGCCGACGCCACGGGCCAGGCAATCAGCCCCAGCATTTT.

The chain couples TRBV5-8 to TRBJ2-1, with TRBD2 matching 13 bases. CDR1 is SGHTS and CDR2 is YDEGEE in the germline V gene. The CDR3 is 16 residues long. The trim removed 0 bases at V and 8 bases at J, leaving 5 bases unmatched. The CDR3 sequence: CASSLVVTSGRYEQFF. The CDR3 DNA reads TGTGCCAGCAGCTTGGTGGTGACTAGCGGGAGGTATGAGCAGTTCTTC.

This chain links TRBV4-1 with TRBJ2-7; 9 bases map to TRBD2. The germline V gene has CDR1 MGHRA and CDR2 YSYEKL. The trim removed 0 bases at V and 4 bases at J, leaving 7 bases unmatched. The CDR3 length is 16 residues. DNA for the CDR3: TGCGCCAGCAGCCAAGATGGGGCGGGGGGGGTTTACGAGCAGTACTTC. Translation: CASSQDGAGGVYEQYF.

The J gene is TRBJ2-7, the V gene TRBV7-6; 9 bases are a match to TRBD1. Germline trimming cut 3 bases from V and 6 bases from J; bases unmatched to any gene: 9. CDR3 length: 15 residues. CDR1 SGHVS and CDR2 FNYEAQ come from the germline V gene. The CDR3 is CASSFLRTGESEQYF. The CDR3 DNA follows: TGTGCCAGCAGCTTTCTCCGGACAGGGGAATCCGAGCAGTACTTC.

V and J are TRBV2 and TRBJ2-1; D possibly corresponds to TRBD1 (6 bases). The CDR3 length is 12 residues. V shed 11 bases and J shed 9 bases, with 17 bases lying between them. Germline loops: CDR1 SNHLY, CDR2 FYNNEI. The CDR3: CAARTVPGEQFF. The DNA for the CDR3 is TGTGCCGCACGGACAGTACCGGGTGAGCAGTTCTTC.

This clone was seen more than once but under ten times. The CDR3 coding sequence is TGCGCCAGCAGCCAAAGTTATGGTCTGTATAATTCACCCCTCCACTTT. Protein sequence: CASSQSYGLYNSPLHF. The V and J genes are TRBV4-1 and TRBJ1-6; D call uncertain. V shed 2 bases and J shed 4 bases, with 12 bases lying between them. The germline gives CDR1 MGHRA, CDR2 YSYEKL. The CDR3 runs to 16 residues.

The chain is built from TRBV5-6 and TRBJ2-7; TRBD1 matches 7 bases. In germline, CDR1 is SGHDT, CDR2 YYEEEE. After removal of 1 base from V and 6 bases from J, the junction contained 7 bases not matched to a gene. This CDR3 spans 14 amino acids. In DNA, the CDR3 is TGTGCCAGCAGCTTGACCATCACAGGGGTCGAGCAGTACTTC. It yields the protein CASSLTITGVEQYF.

The chain carries TRBV13 and TRBJ2-4; 10 nucleotides line up with TRBD2. The CDR3 extends over 16 amino acids. V lost 5 bases and J lost 2; bases outside the gene matches: 6. Germline V gene sequence: CDR1 PRHDT, CDR2 FYEKMQ (reference sequence). The CDR3 region is CASSPRLAGTKNIQYF. The CDR3 DNA reads as TGTGCCAGCAGCCCCCGACTAGCGGGTACCAAAAACATTCAGTACTTC.

The chain combines TRBV25-1 with TRBJ2-6, with a tentative D call TRBD1 (5 bases). Germline V gene data show CDR1 as MGHDK and CDR2 as SYGVNS. V was clipped by 2 bases and J by 2 bases, with 10 bases between them. The CDR3 contains 16 residues. The CDR3, as DNA: TGTGCCAGCAGTGAACCAGGGTCCCCTGGGGCCAACGTCCTGACTTTC. It is translated as CASSEPGSPGANVLTF. Looking up the rest from reference TRBV25-1 and TRBJ2-6 gives the full variable domain: EADIYQTPRYLVIGTGKKITLECSQTMGHDKMYWYQQDPGMELHLIHYSYGVNSTEKGDLSSESTVSRIRTEHFPLTLESARPSHTSQYLCASSEPGSPGANVLTFGAGSRLTVL.

V usage is TRBV9 and J usage is TRBJ2-5; D perhaps matches TRBD1 (6 bases). This CDR3 contains 15 residues. V was trimmed by 2 bases and J by 1 base, leaving 12 bases between them. The V gene's germline CDR1 is SGDLS and CDR2 YYNGEE. For the CDR3, the DNA is TGTGCCAGCAGCGTCCTAACAGGGATCCAAGAGACCCAGTACTTC. Translated: CASSVLTGIQETQYF. Full variable domain (rest looked up from reference TRBV9 and TRBJ2-5): DSGVTQTPKHLITATGQRVTLRCSPRSGDLSVYWYQQSLDQGLQFLIQYYNGEERAKGNILERFSAQQFPDLHSELNLSSLELGDSALYFCASSVLTGIQETQYFGPGTRLLVL.

The V and J genes are TRBV11-2 and TRBJ2-5; perhaps TRBD2 as D (7 bases). Germline CDR1 is SGHAT and CDR2 is FQNNGV. The V end lost 1 base, the J end lost 2 bases, and 11 bases lay between the germline ends. The CDR3 has 15 amino acids. This chain's CDR3 is CASSLGRGQQETQYF. As DNA, the CDR3 is TGTGCCAGCAGCTTAGGGCGGGGGCAGCAAGAGACCCAGTACTTC.

V gene TRBV18 combines with J gene TRBJ2-1; 12 positions agree with TRBD2. Germline V gives CDR1 KGHSH, CDR2 LQKENI. This CDR3 has 15 amino acids. The trim removed 5 bases at V and 5 bases at J, leaving 4 bases unmatched. The CDR3, as DNA: TGTGCCAGCTCAACTGGGACTAGCGGGCACAATGAGCAGTTCTTC. This translates into CASSTGTSGHNEQFF.